Below, 18 T cell receptor beta chains from the same sample are listed, as sequenced in a study of blood T cell repertoires in COVID-19. Assay: immunoSEQ multiplex PCR; the TCRdb copy retains only in-frame clones and omits some. The table shows around 200,000 clones, with around nine tenths occurring only once. Sequenced material: peripheral blood. These receptors were collected from a woman aged 18-30 years who had recovered from COVID-19.

This chain links TRBV5-6 with TRBJ1-5, with D hard to call. Germline V lookup: CDR1 SGHDT, CDR2 YYEEEE. The CDR3 consists of 13 residues. Trimming took off 3 bases at V and 4 bases at J, with 8 bases between the two ends. This CDR3 is CASSSQYNQPQHF. The CDR3 bases are TGTGCCAGCAGCTCCCAGTATAATCAGCCCCAGCATTTT.

The chain combines TRBV11-2 with TRBJ1-3; D uncertain. The CDR3 extends over 14 amino acids. Germline V gene sequence: CDR1 SGHAT, CDR2 FQNNGV. V shed 5 bases and J shed 4 bases, with 12 bases lying between them. The CDR3 nucleotides are TGTGCCAGCAGCCAGGACTCACAGGGAAACACCATATATTTT. This codes for CASSQDSQGNTIYF.

This clone was detected once. The V and J genes are TRBV6-5 and TRBJ1-2, with no clear D. This CDR3 has 14 residues. Germline-derived CDR1 and CDR2 are MNHEY and SVGAGI. V was trimmed by 2 bases and J by 4 bases, leaving 11 bases between them. The CDR3 DNA reads TGTGCCAGCAGTTACGTGACGGGGTCCTATGGCTACACCTTC. Translation: CASSYVTGSYGYTF.

This clone was recorded only once. The chain is built from TRBV19 and TRBJ1-1, with 7 positions matching TRBD1. From germline, CDR1 is LNHDA and CDR2 SQIVND (reference sequence). The CDR3 consists of 16 residues. V lost 6 bases, J lost 2 bases, and 12 bases stayed unmatched. CDR3 region: CASRAPHRGLNTEAFF. CDR3 DNA sequence: TGTGCCAGTAGGGCACCCCACAGGGGACTTAACACTGAAGCTTTCTTT.

The chain joins TRBV19 to TRBJ1-5; D may be TRBD1 (6 bases). Looked up from germline, CDR1 is LNHDA and CDR2 is SQIVND (reference sequence). V lost 6 bases, J lost 3 bases, and 12 bases lay in between. CDR3 length equals 14 residues. The chain's CDR3 is CASRQGHTNQPQHF. In DNA, the CDR3 is TGTGCCAGTAGGCAGGGGCACACCAATCAGCCCCAGCATTTT.

V is TRBV3-1 (or the pseudogene TRBV3-2) and J is TRBJ2-7; D may be TRBD2 (5 bases). The germline gives CDR1 LGHDT, CDR2 YNNKEL (reference sequence). The CDR3 is 16 residues long. With 1 base removed from V and 3 bases from J, the gap between germline ends came to 16 bases. The CDR3 reads CASSQGSLGVRYEQYF. CDR3 DNA: TGTGCCAGCAGCCAAGGGTCCCTCGGGGTTCGCTACGAGCAGTACTTC.

The chain combines TRBV28 with TRBJ2-5, with TRBD2 as a possible D gene (5 bases). V lost 1 base and J lost 3, with 12 bases in between. Germline V gives CDR1 MDHEN, CDR2 SYDVKM. The CDR3 is made up of 15 amino acids. The CDR3 is CASSLFGVGEETQYF. In DNA form, the CDR3 reads TGTGCCAGCAGTTTATTTGGGGTGGGAGAAGAGACCCAGTACTTC. The full variable domain, completed using reference TRBV28 and TRBJ2-5, is DVKVTQSSRYLVKRTGEKVFLECVQDMDHENMFWYRQDPGLGLRLIYFSYDVKMKEKGDIPEGYSVSREKKERFSLILESASTNQTSMYLCASSLFGVGEETQYFGPGTRLLVL.

V and J are TRBV18 and TRBJ1-4, with D unresolved. CDR3 length: 14 amino acids. V shed 1 base and J shed 5 bases, with 8 bases lying between them. Germline loops: CDR1 KGHSH, CDR2 LQKENI. CDR3 nucleotides: TGTGCCAGCTCACCACACTATTTCAATGAAAAACTGTTTTTT. Translating gives CASSPHYFNEKLFF.

This sequence joins TRBV9 and TRBJ2-3; no clear D gene. Germline V lookup: CDR1 SGDLS, CDR2 YYNGEE. Trimming stripped 2 bases from V and 0 bases from J, with 10 bases between. This CDR3 has 15 residues. CDR3 DNA: TGTGCCAGCAGCGTGACTGCAACTAGCACAGATACGCAGTATTTT. This sequence encodes CASSVTATSTDTQYF.

This clone was seen a handful of times. V is TRBV19 and J is TRBJ2-5, with 7 bases aligning to TRBD1. Germline V gives CDR1 LNHDA, CDR2 SQIVND (reference sequence). There are 17 residues in the CDR3. The V segment lost 0 bases and the J segment 5 bases; nucleotides outside the gene matches: 12. The CDR3 here is CASSIDAWDSVGETQYF. The CDR3 DNA reads TGTGCCAGTAGTATAGATGCGTGGGACAGCGTCGGGGAGACCCAGTACTTC.

This sequence joins TRBV5-4 and TRBJ2-1, with no clear D. Germline assignment: CDR1 SGHNT and CDR2 YYREEE (reference sequence). This CDR3 region has 14 residues. Trimming took off 0 bases at V and 5 bases at J, with 9 bases between the two ends. CDR3: CASSLVLTNNEQFF. The CDR3, as DNA: TGTGCCAGCAGCTTGGTGTTAACTAACAATGAGCAGTTCTTC. Looking up the rest from reference TRBV5-4 and TRBJ2-1 gives the full variable domain: ETGVTQSPTHLIKTRGQQVTLRCSSQSGHNTVSWYQQALGQGPQFIFQYYREEENGRGNFPPRFSGLQFPNYSSELNVNALELDDSALYLCASSLVLTNNEQFFGPGTRLTVL.

The V gene is TRBV9, the J gene TRBJ2-7; D might be TRBD1 (6 bases). Germline V CDR1 and CDR2: SGDLS, YYNGEE. CDR3 length: 14 amino acids. V lost 1 base, J lost 6 bases, and 14 bases lay in between. CDR3 DNA: TGTGCCAGCAGCGTACAGGGGTTAAAGGGCGAGCAGTACTTC. The encoded protein is CASSVQGLKGEQYF.

The rearrangement links TRBV6-5 to TRBJ1-2, with D possibly matching TRBD1 (6 bases). This CDR3 region has 15 residues. Deletions cut 7 bases from V and 4 bases from J, with 19 bases between. The V gene's germline CDR1 is MNHEY and CDR2 SVGAGI. This chain's CDR3 is CASKEPTGYPYGYTF. The CDR3 nucleotides are TGTGCCAGCAAAGAGCCCACAGGGTACCCCTATGGCTACACCTTC.

The chain combines TRBV6-5 with TRBJ1-4; D not certain. The CDR3 totals 13 residues. Trimming took 9 bases from V and 5 from J, leaving 13 bases between them. CDR1 is MNHEY and CDR2 is SVGAGI in the germline V gene. The CDR3 DNA follows: TGTGCCAGTCGAAAATTACAGAATGAAAAACTGTTTTTT. Its translation is CASRKLQNEKLFF.

The chain carries TRBV4-2 and TRBJ2-3; D may be TRBD2 (7 bases). Germline V gives CDR1 LGHNA, CDR2 YNFKEQ. V was cut by 4 bases and J by 3 bases, with 17 bases left in between. The CDR3 length is 16 residues. The CDR3: CASSPRGGGRTDTQYF. CDR3 sequence (DNA): TGTGCCAGCAGCCCCCGAGGGGGAGGGCGGACAGATACGCAGTATTTT.

V is TRBV24-1 and J is TRBJ2-2; D perhaps matches TRBD2 (5 bases). Trimming removed 9 bases at V and 5 bases at J, with 9 bases between. The CDR3 is 12 residues long. CDR1 is KGHDR, CDR2 SFDVKD, per germline. The CDR3 is CATGSGTGELFF. As DNA, the CDR3 is TGTGCCACCGGGAGTGGGACCGGGGAGCTGTTTTTT.

The V and J genes are TRBV12-3 or TRBV12-4 and TRBJ1-5, with D perhaps TRBD1 (6 bases). Trimming cost V 8 bases and J 7 bases, with 15 bases left between them. The CDR3 spans 13 residues. CDR3 DNA sequence: TGTGCCAGCGCAAGGGCCAGGGGCCAGCCCCAGCATTTT. It codes for CASARARGQPQHF.

This chain links TRBV7-2 with TRBJ1-5; D call uncertain. The germline V and J ends were trimmed by 1 base and 0 bases, with 7 bases remaining between them. CDR1 and CDR2 (germline): SGHTA, FQGNSA. This CDR3 spans 15 amino acids. The CDR3 sequence is CASSLVTGSNQPQHF. The CDR3, as DNA: TGTGCCAGCAGCTTAGTGACGGGTAGCAATCAGCCCCAGCATTTT.